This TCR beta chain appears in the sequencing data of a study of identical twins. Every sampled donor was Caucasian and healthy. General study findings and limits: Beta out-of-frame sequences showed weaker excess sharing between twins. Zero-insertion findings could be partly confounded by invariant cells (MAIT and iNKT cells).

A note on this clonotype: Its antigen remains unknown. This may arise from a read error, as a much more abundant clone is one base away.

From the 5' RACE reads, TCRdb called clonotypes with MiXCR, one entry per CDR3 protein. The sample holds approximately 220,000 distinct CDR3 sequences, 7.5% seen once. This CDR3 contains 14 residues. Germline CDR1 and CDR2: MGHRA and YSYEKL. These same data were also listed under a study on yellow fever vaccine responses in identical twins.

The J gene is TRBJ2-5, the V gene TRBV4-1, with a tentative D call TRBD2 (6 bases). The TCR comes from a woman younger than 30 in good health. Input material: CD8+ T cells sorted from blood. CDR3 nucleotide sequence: TGCGCCAGCAGCCAAGTTGCGGGGCAAGAGATCCAGTACTTC. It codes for CASSQVAGQEIQYF.